This T cell receptor beta chain was captured by sequencing in a study of cytomegalovirus exposure and HLA in healthy donors. General study findings and limits: Among the CMV-associated chains, three were confirmed in vitro as specific for CMV antigens. Most sequenced TCRs were rare (though some public TCRs occurred in many donors).

Vbeta (60) and Jbeta (13) primers were used in the PCR. Original processing notes: Approximately 79 million unique TCR beta chains, about 10 million of them shared, were counted by a later analysis. Profiled with immunoSEQ multiplex PCR; TCRdb holds only in-frame clones, not every one. That table furnishes V, J and clone size, whereas the DNA furnished D and trimming. The sample shows 95,000 to 150,000 clones, and 3.6% sits with its ten largest clones. Healthy bone marrow donors made up the donor group. About this clone: Its antigen is unidentified.

This CDR3 comprises 12 residues. Germline V lookup: CDR1 MNHEY, CDR2 SMNVEV (reference sequence). Between the trimmed V and J ends, which lost 7 bases and 4 bases, there was a span of 10 bases. The source material was PBMCs. The sequence was obtained from a man aged 18 to 30 in good health and CMV-seronegative. The chain combines TRBV27 with TRBJ1-2, with a weak D call TRBD1 (5 bases). This chain's CDR3 is CASKAGTYGYTF. CDR3 nucleotides: TGTGCCAGCAAAGCGGGGACCTATGGCTACACCTTC.